The rows below give T cell receptor beta chains drawn from one sample of a study of cytomegalovirus exposure and HLA in healthy donors. This table comes from immunoSEQ multiplex PCR, and its TCRdb copy is limited to in-frame clones, with some not included. The data contain about 130,000 clones, 75% to 85% of them singletons. Sequencing was carried out using PBMCs. The receptors here all came from a girl aged 2 to 9 in good health and CMV-seronegative. Each CDR3 is given with its conserved first and last residue. Fields, in order: D gene, V gene, clone size, J gene, CDR3 protein, CDR3 DNA. D genes are given only for firm matches. The size field is filled for only some rows; it gives once, few, many or a size class.

TRBD2	TRBV2	-	TRBJ2-3	CAGPGLAIDTQYF	TGTGCCGGCCCGGGACTAGCAATAGATACGCAGTATTTT
TRBD1	TRBV30	few	TRBJ2-2	CAWSVEDRVTGELFF	TGTGCCTGGAGTGTAGAGGACAGGGTCACCGGGGAGCTGTTTTTT
-	TRBV2	-	TRBJ2-5	CASIRDLQETQYF	TGTGCCAGCATTAGAGACTTGCAAGAGACCCAGTACTTC
TRBD1	TRBV10-1	-	TRBJ2-2	CASSGQGTGELFF	TGCGCCAGCAGTGGACAGGGCACCGGGGAGCTGTTTTTT
TRBD2	TRBV10-1	few	TRBJ2-3	CASSPGTSGPDTQYF	TGCGCCAGCAGTCCCGGGACTAGCGGACCAGATACGCAGTATTTT
TRBD2	TRBV7-8	-	TRBJ2-7	CASSFSGSSYEQYF	TGTGCCAGCAGTTTTAGCGGGAGTTCCTACGAGCAGTACTTC
-	TRBV4-3	-	TRBJ1-4	CASSQVAGVGDEKLFF	TGCGCCAGCAGCCAAGTGGCAGGGGTCGGTGATGAAAAACTGTTTTTT
-	TRBV7-9	-	TRBJ2-7	CASIRAGGQPGPHEQYF	TGTGCCAGCATCCGAGCAGGGGGGCAGCCGGGGCCCCACGAGCAGTACTTC
-	TRBV6-5	-	TRBJ1-6	CASSYRGGMNSPLHF	TGTGCCAGCAGTTACAGGGGGGGAATGAATTCACCCCTCCACTTT
-	TRBV7-2	-	TRBJ2-3	CASSRGTDTQYF	TGTGCCAGCAGCCGGGGCACAGATACGCAGTATTTT
-	TRBV4-3	-	TRBJ2-5	CASSQVGGPRETQYF	TGCGCCAGCAGCCAGGTGGGGGGGCCGCGGGAGACCCAGTACTTC